The rows below give T cell receptor beta chains drawn from one sample of a study of cytomegalovirus exposure and HLA in healthy donors. Produced via immunoSEQ multiplex PCR; TCRdb's table is partial and in-frame only. The sample comprises 110,000 to 150,000 clones, 80% of which are singletons, and 1.2% rests with the top ten. What was sequenced was PBMCs. All receptors derive from a female donor in good health and CMV-seronegative. CDR3s include the opening cysteine and the closing phenylalanine or tryptophan. Fields, in order: V gene, D gene, clone size, CDR3 length, J gene, CDR3 protein, CDR3 DNA. The D gene is left open where the match is weak. Not every row has a clone size; where given, it reads once, few, many or a size class.

TRBV10-3	TRBD2	few	15	TRBJ2-3	CAISERAGITDTQYF	TGTGCCATCAGTGAGAGAGCGGGGATCACAGATACGCAGTATTTT
TRBV5-1	TRBD1	NA	15	TRBJ1-2	CASSLTLQGANGYTF	TGCGCCAGCAGCTTGACCTTACAGGGGGCCAATGGCTACACCTTC
TRBV4-2	NA	NA	13	TRBJ2-2	CASSKRNTGELFF	TGTGCCAGCAGCAAGCGGAACACCGGGGAGCTGTTTTTT
TRBV29-1	NA	NA	13	TRBJ1-2	CSVDKGLGYGYTF	TGCAGCGTTGATAAGGGACTAGGCTATGGCTACACCTTC
TRBV28	TRBD2	few	17	TRBJ2-5	CASSRGLAGVLGETQYF	TGTGCCAGCAGCCGGGGACTAGCGGGAGTACTTGGAGAGACCCAGTACTTC
TRBV10-3	TRBD1	NA	14	TRBJ2-7	CAISTGGNADEQYF	TGTGCCATCAGTACAGGGGGCAATGCGGACGAGCAGTACTTC
TRBV27	TRBD1	NA	15	TRBJ1-5	CASRTTGEGNQPQHF	TGTGCCAGCAGGACGACAGGGGAGGGTAATCAGCCCCAGCATTTT
TRBV2	TRBD1	NA	14	TRBJ2-5	CASRGDRGQVTQYF	TGTGCCAGCAGAGGGGACAGGGGGCAAGTGACCCAGTACTTC
TRBV6-1	TRBD1	once	15	TRBJ1-2	CASSEVGTGGDAYTF	TGTGCCAGCAGTGAAGTCGGGACAGGGGGAGATGCCTACACCTTC
TRBV2	NA	NA	12	TRBJ2-4	CASSERVNIQYF	TGTGCCAGCAGTGAGAGGGTAAACATTCAGTACTTC
TRBV28	NA	once	13	TRBJ2-7	CASSYGYSYEQYF	TGTGCCAGCAGTTACGGTTATTCCTACGAGCAGTACTTC
TRBV27	NA	few	11	TRBJ2-5	CASSFRETQYF	TGTGCCAGCAGTTTTCGAGAGACCCAGTACTTC
TRBV6-6	NA	once	13	TRBJ1-1	CASSPTANTEAFF	TGTGCCAGCAGTCCTACAGCGAACACTGAAGCTTTCTTT
TRBV10-3	NA	NA	14	TRBJ1-1	CAISDPGENTEAFF	TGTGCCATCAGTGACCCCGGGGAGAACACTGAAGCTTTCTTT
TRBV5-1	TRBD2	NA	14	TRBJ2-7	CASSSSGVSYEQYF	TGCGCCAGCTCATCTAGCGGGGTTTCCTACGAGCAGTACTTC
TRBV27	NA	NA	14	TRBJ2-1	CASSFRTDYNEQFF	TGTGCCAGCAGCTTCAGGACTGATTACAATGAGCAGTTCTTC
TRBV5-6	NA	NA	14	TRBJ1-4	CASTSPGVDEKLFF	TGTGCCAGCACCTCACCAGGGGTTGATGAAAAACTGTTTTTT
TRBV18	TRBD1	NA	13	TRBJ2-1	CASSQDRRYEQFF	TGTGCCAGCTCGCAGGACAGGCGTTATGAGCAGTTCTTC
TRBV7-2	NA	few	13	TRBJ2-7	CASSYSGSNEQYF	TGTGCCAGCAGCTACTCCGGGAGCAACGAGCAGTACTTC
TRBV10-1	TRBD2	NA	17	TRBJ2-1	CASSDFSGLASYNEQFF	TGCGCCAGCAGTGACTTTTCGGGACTAGCTTCCTACAATGAGCAGTTCTTC
TRBV10-3	NA	once	13	TRBJ1-2	CAISEGRDYGYTF	TGTGCCATCAGTGAGGGCAGGGACTATGGCTACACCTTC
TRBV18	TRBD1	NA	15	TRBJ1-2	CASSPPDQGDYGYTF	TGTGCCAGCTCACCCCCCGACCAGGGGGACTATGGCTACACCTTC
TRBV29-1	TRBD2	once	15	TRBJ2-1	CSVEVLASVSSEQFF	TGCAGCGTTGAAGTACTAGCGAGTGTATCGAGTGAGCAGTTCTTC
TRBV6-6	TRBD1	once	14	TRBJ2-1	CATRTGSSYNEQFF	TGTGCCACGCGGACAGGCAGCTCCTACAATGAGCAGTTCTTC
TRBV18	TRBD1	NA	16	TRBJ1-5	CASSPTIGQGGQPQHF	TGTGCCAGCTCACCCACAATTGGACAGGGAGGTCAGCCCCAGCATTTT
TRBV7-9	NA	NA	18	TRBJ2-3	CASSLGATAAKDADTQYF	TGTGCCAGCAGCTTAGGAGCTACGGCGGCAAAAGATGCAGATACGCAGTATTTT
TRBV9	TRBD1	NA	14	TRBJ1-3	CASSLRDRGNTIYF	TGTGCCAGCAGCCTCCGGGACAGGGGAAACACCATATATTTT
TRBV9	TRBD2	NA	16	TRBJ2-5	CASSVQAGGVQETQYF	TGTGCCAGCAGCGTACAAGCGGGAGGGGTCCAAGAGACCCAGTACTTC
TRBV6-1	NA	few	13	TRBJ1-5	CASSTDRENPQHF	TGTGCCAGCAGTACGGACCGGGAAAATCCCCAGCATTTT
TRBV29-1	NA	once	14	TRBJ2-3	CSVEDRQNTVAQYF	TGCAGCGTTGAAGATCGTCAAAACACAGTCGCGCAGTATTTT
TRBV7-9	NA	NA	16	TRBJ2-4	CASSYSVAVAKNIQYF	TGTGCCAGCAGTTATTCGGTAGCTGTAGCCAAAAACATTCAGTACTTC
TRBV29-1	TRBD1	NA	15	TRBJ1-1	CSVEEMGTENTEAFF	TGCAGCGTTGAAGAGATGGGGACAGAGAACACTGAAGCTTTCTTT
TRBV27	TRBD1	NA	15	TRBJ2-1	CASRTTGEWDDEQFF	TGTGCCAGCAGGACAACAGGGGAATGGGATGATGAGCAGTTCTTC
TRBV29-1	TRBD1	NA	12	TRBJ2-1	CSVGQGIDEQFF	TGCAGCGTTGGACAGGGGATCGATGAGCAGTTCTTC
TRBV2	NA	NA	14	TRBJ2-1	CASIRLSSYNEQFF	TGTGCCAGCATCAGGTTGAGCTCCTACAATGAGCAGTTCTTC
TRBV6-5	TRBD1	few	13	TRBJ1-1	CASTHTGGTEAFF	TGTGCCAGCACCCATACAGGGGGCACTGAAGCTTTCTTT
TRBV14	NA	NA	14	TRBJ2-7	CASSHKTPNYEQYF	TGTGCCAGCAGCCATAAGACACCTAACTACGAGCAGTACTTC
TRBV6-5	NA	NA	15	TRBJ2-7	CASSYMSDFSYEQYF	TGTGCCAGCAGTTACATGTCAGATTTCTCCTACGAGCAGTACTTC
TRBV6-5	NA	NA	12	TRBJ2-1	CASSSRYNEQFF	TGTGCCAGCAGTTCGCGGTACAATGAGCAGTTCTTC
TRBV28	NA	NA	13	TRBJ1-2	CASSLQVTNGYTF	TGTGCCAGCAGTTTACAGGTGACAAATGGCTACACCTTC
TRBV19	NA	NA	15	TRBJ1-2	CASSLDGGTNYGYTF	TGTGCCAGTAGTCTTGACGGCGGGACTAACTATGGCTACACCTTC
TRBV18	NA	NA	14	TRBJ1-5	CASSPDRGNQPQHF	TGTGCCAGCTCACCAGATAGAGGAAATCAGCCCCAGCATTTT
TRBV5-1	TRBD1	few	16	TRBJ1-4	CASSFGYDRVNEKLFF	TGCGCCAGCAGCTTCGGGTATGACAGGGTAAATGAAAAACTGTTTTTT
TRBV7-9	NA	NA	15	TRBJ2-6	CASSFGGPGANVLTF	TGTGCCAGCAGCTTCGGGGGGCCGGGGGCCAACGTCCTGACTTTC